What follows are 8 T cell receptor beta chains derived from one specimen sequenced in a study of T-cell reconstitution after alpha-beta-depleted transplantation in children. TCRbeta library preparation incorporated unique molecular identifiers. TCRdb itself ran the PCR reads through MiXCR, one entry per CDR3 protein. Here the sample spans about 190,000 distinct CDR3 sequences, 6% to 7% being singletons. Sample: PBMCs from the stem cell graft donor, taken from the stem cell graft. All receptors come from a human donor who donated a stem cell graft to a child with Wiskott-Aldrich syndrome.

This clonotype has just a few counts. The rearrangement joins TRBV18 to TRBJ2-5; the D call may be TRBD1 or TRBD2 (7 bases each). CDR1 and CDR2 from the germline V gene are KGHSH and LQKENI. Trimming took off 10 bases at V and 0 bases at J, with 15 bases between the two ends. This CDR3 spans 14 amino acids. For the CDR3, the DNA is TGTGCCACCGCGCAGGGGGGGTACCAAGAGACCCAGTACTTC. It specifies CATAQGGYQETQYF.

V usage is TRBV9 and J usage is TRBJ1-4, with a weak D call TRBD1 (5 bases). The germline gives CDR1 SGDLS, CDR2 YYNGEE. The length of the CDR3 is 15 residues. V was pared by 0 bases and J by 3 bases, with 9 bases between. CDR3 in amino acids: CASSVVDRPNEKLFF. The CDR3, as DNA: TGTGCCAGCAGCGTAGTCGACAGACCTAATGAAAAACTGTTTTTT.

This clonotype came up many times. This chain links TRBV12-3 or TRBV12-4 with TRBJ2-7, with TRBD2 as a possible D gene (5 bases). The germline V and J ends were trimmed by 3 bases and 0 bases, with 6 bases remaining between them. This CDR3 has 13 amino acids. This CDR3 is CASSFAGSYEQYF. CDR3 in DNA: TGTGCCAGCAGTTTCGCGGGCTCCTACGAGCAGTACTTC.

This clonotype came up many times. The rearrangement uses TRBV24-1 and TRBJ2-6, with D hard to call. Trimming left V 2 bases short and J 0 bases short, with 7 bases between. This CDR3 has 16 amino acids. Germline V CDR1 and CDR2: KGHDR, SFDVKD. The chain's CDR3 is CATSDSVASGANVLTF. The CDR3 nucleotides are TGTGCCACCAGTGATTCAGTCGCCTCTGGGGCCAACGTCCTGACTTTC.

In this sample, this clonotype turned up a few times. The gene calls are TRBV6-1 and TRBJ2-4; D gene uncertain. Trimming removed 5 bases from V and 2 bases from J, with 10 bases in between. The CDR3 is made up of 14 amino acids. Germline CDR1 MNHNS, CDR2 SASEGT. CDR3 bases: TGTGCCAGCAGTCCAAGGCCCCCCAAAAACATTCAGTACTTC. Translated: CASSPRPPKNIQYF.

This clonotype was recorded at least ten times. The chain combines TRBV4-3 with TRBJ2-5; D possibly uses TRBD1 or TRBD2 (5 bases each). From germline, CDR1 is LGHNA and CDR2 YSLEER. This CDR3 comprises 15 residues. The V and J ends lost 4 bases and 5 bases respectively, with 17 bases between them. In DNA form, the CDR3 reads TGCGCCAGCAGCCTAGGGACGGAGGCAGTTGAGACCCAGTACTTC. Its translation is CASSLGTEAVETQYF.

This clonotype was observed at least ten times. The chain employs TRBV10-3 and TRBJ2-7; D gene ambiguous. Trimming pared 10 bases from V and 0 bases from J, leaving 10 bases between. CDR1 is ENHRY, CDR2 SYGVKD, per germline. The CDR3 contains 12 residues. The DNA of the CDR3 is TGTGCCAATCTCGGTATCTCCTACGAGCAGTACTTC. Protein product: CANLGISYEQYF.

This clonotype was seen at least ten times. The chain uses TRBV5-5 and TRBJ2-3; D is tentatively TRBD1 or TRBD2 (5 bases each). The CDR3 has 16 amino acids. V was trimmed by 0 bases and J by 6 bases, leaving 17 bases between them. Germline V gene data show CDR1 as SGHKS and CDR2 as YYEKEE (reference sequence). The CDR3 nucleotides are TGTGCCAGCAGCTTGGCGGCGTCAGGGACCAGGGATACGCAGTATTTT. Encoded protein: CASSLAASGTRDTQYF.